This TCR beta chain is drawn from a study of shared clonotypes between healthy human individuals. Study details: Samples came from a couple of female and a few male donors aged 18 to 49.

Overall study results and limits: The diversity represented, both genetic and in exposure history, was limited by few donors.

Germline values: CDR1 SGHTA, CDR2 FQGNSA. CDR3 length equals 15 residues. V dropped 1 base and J dropped 6 bases, with 12 bases sitting between them. With ten immunoSEQ deep assay plates, unsorted PBMC DNA underwent sequencing. Assay used: immunoSEQ multiplex PCR; TCRdb lists only in-frame clones, some missing. This repertoire shows about 470,000 clones, 79% found once; its top ten account for around 13%. In the case of this clone: As yet, its antigen is unknown.

Sequenced material: PBMCs. The rearrangement joins TRBV7-2 to TRBJ1-4; maybe TRBD1 (5 bases). This receptor was taken from a woman between 40 and 55 years old in good health. Some clones in this sample may be carry-over from other donors' samples. The CDR3 loop reads CASSLEGRVDEKLFF. The DNA for the CDR3 is TGTGCCAGCAGCTTAGAGGGCAGGGTAGATGAAAAACTGTTTTTT.